This TCR beta chain comes out of a study of T cells in Graves' hyperthyroidism and ophthalmopathy. Study-level results: Most thyroid clonotypes expanded above 0.001 were also detected in blood. The model identified upcoming ophthalmopathy a median approximately six months ahead of onset.

The germline CDR1 and CDR2 sequences are SGHTA and FQGNSA. V was trimmed by 0 bases and J by 8 bases, leaving 8 bases between them. This CDR3 has 14 residues. About this clonotype itself: Its antigen is not identified. A single base separates this from a much larger clone, so it may be a read error.

The CDR3 regions of TCR beta were amplified from RNA transcripts. A first-round RT-PCR of the TCR CDR3 used the HTBI primer set. Via MiXCR, TCRdb re-called the multiplex PCR reads, giving one row per CDR3 protein. Of hundreds of thousands of distinct CDR3 sequences in the sample, about a third were seen once. Sequenced sample: blood. V gene TRBV7-2 combines with J gene TRBJ1-6; possible D gene TRBD1, 5 bases. The clonotype comes from a woman aged 40 to 49 with Graves' hyperthyroidism. The CDR3 sequence: CASSLAGAHSPLHF. The CDR3 coding sequence is TGTGCCAGCAGCTTAGCAGGGGCCCATTCACCCCTCCACTTT.